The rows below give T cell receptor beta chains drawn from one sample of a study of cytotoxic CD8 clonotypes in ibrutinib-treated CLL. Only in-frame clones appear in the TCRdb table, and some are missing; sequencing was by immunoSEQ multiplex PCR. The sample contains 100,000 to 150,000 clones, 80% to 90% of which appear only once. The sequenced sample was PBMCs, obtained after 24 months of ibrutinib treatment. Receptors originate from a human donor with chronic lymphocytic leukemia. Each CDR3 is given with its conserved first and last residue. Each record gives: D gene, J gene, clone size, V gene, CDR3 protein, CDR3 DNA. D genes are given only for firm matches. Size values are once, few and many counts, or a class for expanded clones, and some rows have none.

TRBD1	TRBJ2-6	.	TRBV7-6	CASSFGTGISGANVLTF	TGTGCCAGCAGCTTCGGGACAGGGATCTCTGGGGCCAACGTCCTGACTTTC
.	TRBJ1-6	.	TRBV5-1	CASSFWSLGSYNSPLHF	TGCGCCAGCAGCTTCTGGTCTCTCGGGTCCTATAATTCACCCCTCCACTTT
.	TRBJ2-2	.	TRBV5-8	CASSRGGNTGELFF	TGTGCCAGCAGCAGGGGGGGAAACACCGGGGAGCTGTTTTTT
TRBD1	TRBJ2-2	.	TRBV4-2	CASSRQGANTGELFF	TGTGCCAGCAGTCGACAGGGGGCGAACACCGGGGAGCTGTTTTTT
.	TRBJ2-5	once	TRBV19	CASSKQGFSETQYF	TGTGCCAGTAGTAAGCAGGGGTTCTCGGAGACCCAGTACTTC
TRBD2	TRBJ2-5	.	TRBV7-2	CASSPTGTSKETQYF	TGTGCCAGCAGTCCTACCGGGACTAGCAAAGAGACCCAGTACTTC
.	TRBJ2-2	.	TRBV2	CASRLTNTVTGELFF	TGTGCCAGCAGGCTTACTAATACGGTGACCGGGGAGCTGTTTTTT
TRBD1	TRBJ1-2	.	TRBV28	CASSVGTANGYTF	TGTGCCAGCAGTGTCGGGACAGCAAATGGCTACACCTTC
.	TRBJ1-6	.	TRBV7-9	CASSLALAGSKGNSPLHF	TGTGCCAGCAGCTTGGCCCTGGCTGGCAGTAAGGGGAATTCACCCCTCCACTTT
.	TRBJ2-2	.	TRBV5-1	CASGPLSISTGELFF	TGCGCCAGCGGACCCCTCTCGATCAGCACCGGGGAGCTGTTTTTT
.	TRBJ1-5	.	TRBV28	CASIQAGVPSNQPQHF	TGTGCCAGCATCCAGGCAGGGGTTCCAAGCAATCAGCCCCAGCATTTT
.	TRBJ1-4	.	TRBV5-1	CASSLAGATNEKLFF	TGCGCCAGCAGCTTGGCGGGGGCAACTAATGAAAAACTGTTTTTT
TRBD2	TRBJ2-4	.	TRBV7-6	CASSLNPATSGGIQYF	TGTGCCAGCAGCCTGAACCCGGCTACTAGCGGGGGTATTCAGTACTTC
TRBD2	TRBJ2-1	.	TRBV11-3	CASSFRLAGGPDEQFF	TGTGCCAGCAGCTTCCGACTAGCGGGAGGGCCCGATGAGCAGTTCTTC
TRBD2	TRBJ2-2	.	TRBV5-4	CASSLSGRAGELFF	TGTGCCAGCAGCTTAAGCGGGAGGGCCGGGGAGCTGTTTTTT
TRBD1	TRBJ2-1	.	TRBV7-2	CASSSGQDYNEQFF	TGTGCCAGCAGCTCGGGACAGGATTACAATGAGCAGTTCTTC